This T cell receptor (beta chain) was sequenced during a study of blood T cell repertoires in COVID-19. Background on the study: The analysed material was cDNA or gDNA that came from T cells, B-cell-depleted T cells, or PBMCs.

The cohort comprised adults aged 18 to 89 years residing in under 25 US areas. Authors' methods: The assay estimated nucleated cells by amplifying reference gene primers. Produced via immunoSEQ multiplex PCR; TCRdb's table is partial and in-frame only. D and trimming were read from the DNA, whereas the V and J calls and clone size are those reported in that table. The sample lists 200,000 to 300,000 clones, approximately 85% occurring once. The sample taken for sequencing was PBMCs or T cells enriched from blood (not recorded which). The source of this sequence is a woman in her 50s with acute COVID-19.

The DNA of the CDR3 is TGTGCCAGTAGTGACGGACTGGTACCTGAAGCTTTCTTT. Translated, it gives CASSDGLVPEAFF. The V and J genes are TRBV19 and TRBJ1-1; D is ambiguous. Trimming took off 5 bases at V and 6 bases at J, with 13 bases between the two ends. From germline, CDR1 is LNHDA and CDR2 SQIVND (reference sequence). The CDR3 is 13 amino acids.